These 23 T cell receptor beta chains were all obtained from the same sample, sequenced in a study of glioma-infiltrating T cells after dendritic cell vaccination. Assay used: immunoSEQ multiplex PCR; TCRdb lists only in-frame clones, some missing. Among about 92,000 clones listed, under 90% were seen once. Sequenced here: blood, sampled before dendritic cell vaccination. These receptor sequences come from a human donor with glioblastoma.

Concerning this clone itself: A far larger clone differs by one base, so this is likely a read error. V usage is TRBV7-3 and J usage is TRBJ2-7, with 8 bases aligning to TRBD1. Germline V lookup: CDR1 SGHTA, CDR2 FQGTGA. V shed 5 bases, J shed 7 bases, and the junction held 7 bases outside the gene matches. The CDR3 is 13 residues long. The DNA for the CDR3 is TGTGCCAGCAGCCAAAGGACAGGGAGGGAGCAGTACTTC. It translates to CASSQRTGREQYF. The entire variable domain, with the rest obtained from reference TRBV7-3 and TRBJ2-7, is as follows: GAGVSQTPSNKVTEKGKYVELRCDPISGHTALYWYRQSLGQGPEFLIYFQGTGAADDSGLPNDRFFAVRPEGSVSTLKIQRTERGDSAVYLCASSQRTGREQYFGPGTRLTVT.

This clone was recorded only once. The chain is built from TRBV5-4 and TRBJ2-5; 8 bases are shared with TRBD1. The CDR3 is 15 amino acids. With 5 bases clipped from V and 3 bases from J, the junction kept 9 bases outside the gene matches. Germline V gene lookup returns CDR1 SGHNT and CDR2 YYREEE (reference sequence). In DNA form, the CDR3 reads TGTGCCAGCAGTGGCCGAGGACAGGGTAAAGAGACCCAGTACTTC. Amino acid sequence: CASSGRGQGKETQYF.

The chain is built from TRBV27 and TRBJ2-5; D possibly corresponds to TRBD2 (6 bases). V lost 2 bases to trimming and J lost 0 bases, with 7 bases between them. Germline V gene sequence: CDR1 MNHEY, CDR2 SMNVEV (reference sequence). CDR3 length: 14 residues. The CDR3 sequence: CASSLGGNQETQYF. As DNA, the CDR3 is TGTGCCAGCAGTTTAGGGGGGAACCAAGAGACCCAGTACTTC.

V usage is TRBV9 and J usage is TRBJ1-4, with TRBD1 matching over 8 bases. The CDR3 spans 17 residues. In germline, CDR1 is SGDLS, CDR2 YYNGEE. J gave up 2 bases and V 0 bases, and 6 bases lay outside the gene matches. For the CDR3, the DNA is TGTGCCAGCAGCGTAGGCAGGGGGCAGGTCACTAATGAAAAACTGTTTTTT. This gives the protein CASSVGRGQVTNEKLFF.

The CDR3 bases are TGTGCCAGTTCTAGCGGGAGGCCCATAGGACAAGAGCAGTTCTTC. Protein: CASSSGRPIGQEQFF. The chain uses TRBV19 and TRBJ2-1, with 11 positions matching TRBD2. In germline, CDR1 is LNHDA, CDR2 SQIVND (reference sequence). The CDR3 has 15 amino acids. The trim removed 8 bases at V and 10 bases at J, leaving 13 bases unmatched.

The chain has TRBV5-1 and TRBJ2-7; TRBD2 matches 12 bases. J gave up 2 bases and V 4 bases, and 4 bases lay outside the gene matches. CDR1 SGHRS and CDR2 YFSETQ come from the germline V gene. This CDR3 has 15 amino acids. CDR3 sequence: CASSKGTSGPYEQYF. The CDR3 region has the DNA TGCGCCAGCAGCAAAGGGACTAGCGGGCCCTACGAGCAGTACTTC. Supplemented by reference TRBV5-1 and TRBJ2-7, the full variable domain reads KAGVTQTPRYLIKTRGQQVTLSCSPISGHRSVSWYQQTPGQGLQFLFEYFSETQRNKGNFPGRFSGRQFSNSRSEMNVSTLELGDSALYLCASSKGTSGPYEQYFGPGTRLTVT.

The V and J genes are TRBV7-9 and TRBJ1-4, with 7 bases aligning to TRBD1. Germline V gene data show CDR1 as SEHNR and CDR2 as FQNEAQ (reference sequence). J lost 8 bases, V lost 1 base, and 4 bases had no gene match. The CDR3 length is 14 residues. This chain's CDR3 is CASSLDRGDEKLFF. The CDR3 DNA sequence: TGTGCCAGCAGCTTAGACAGGGGAGACGAAAAACTGTTTTTT.

This sequence joins TRBV9 and TRBJ1-5, with 11 positions matching TRBD1. This CDR3 is 16 amino acids long. Trimming removed 3 bases from V and 5 bases from J; junction bases left unmatched: 7. The germline V gene encodes CDR1 SGDLS and CDR2 YYNGEE. The CDR3 nucleotides read TGTGCCAGCAGCGCAGCCGGGACAGGGGGGGATCAGCCCCAGCATTTT. Translating it yields CASSAAGTGGDQPQHF.

The V and J genes are TRBV27 and TRBJ1-1; TRBD1 aligns across 11 bases. Trimming removed 6 bases from V and 6 bases from J; junction bases left unmatched: 6. Germline V gene data show CDR1 as MNHEY and CDR2 as SMNVEV (reference sequence). The CDR3 is 14 residues long. The chain's CDR3 is CASRGTGGWAEAFF. CDR3 nucleotide sequence: TGTGCCAGCAGGGGGACAGGGGGGTGGGCTGAAGCTTTCTTT.

V usage is TRBV28 and J usage is TRBJ1-2; 8 bases map to TRBD1. Trimming took 2 bases from V and 8 from J; bases not matched to a gene: 13. The germline V gene has CDR1 MDHEN and CDR2 SYDVKM. The CDR3 is made up of 16 amino acids. CDR3 protein: CASSLPNLQGEKGYTF. CDR3 coding DNA: TGTGCCAGCAGTTTACCGAACTTACAGGGGGAGAAGGGCTACACCTTC.

The V call is TRBV7-3, the J call TRBJ2-7, with 12 positions matching TRBD2. V was pared by 2 bases and J by 3 bases, with 8 bases of the junction left unmatched. Looked up from germline, CDR1 is SGHTA and CDR2 is FQGTGA. The CDR3 totals 17 residues. This CDR3 is CASSLARTSGTHYEQYF. In DNA, the CDR3 is TGTGCCAGCAGCTTAGCTAGGACTAGCGGGACTCACTACGAGCAGTACTTC. The whole variable domain, remainder taken from reference TRBV7-3 and TRBJ2-7, is GAGVSQTPSNKVTEKGKYVELRCDPISGHTALYWYRQSLGQGPEFLIYFQGTGAADDSGLPNDRFFAVRPEGSVSTLKIQRTERGDSAVYLCASSLARTSGTHYEQYFGPGTRLTVT.

The V and J genes are TRBV5-6 and TRBJ2-7; 8 bases are shared with TRBD2. CDR3 length equals 14 residues. Germline values: CDR1 SGHDT, CDR2 YYEEEE. The V segment lost 4 bases and the J segment 5 bases; nucleotides outside the gene matches: 8. For the CDR3, the DNA is TGTGCCAGCAGCCTCCCCGGGGGGGCGCACGAGCAGTACTTC. This encodes CASSLPGGAHEQYF.

The chain is built from TRBV4-3 and TRBJ1-2, with a possible D match to TRBD1 (5 bases). Germline V gives CDR1 LGHNA, CDR2 YSLEER. V was cut by 3 bases and J by 1 base, with 21 bases left in between. The CDR3 is made up of 18 amino acids. The DNA of the CDR3 is TGCGCCAGCAGCCAGAGGTTCCCTCCAGGGATTTTTAACTATGGCTACACCTTC. It translates to CASSQRFPPGIFNYGYTF.

The J gene is TRBJ1-2, the V gene TRBV5-4, with D hard to call. Germline V gene lookup returns CDR1 SGHNT and CDR2 YYREEE (reference sequence). This CDR3 comprises 15 residues. Trimming removed 1 base at V and 0 bases at J, with 10 bases between. CDR3 DNA sequence: TGTGCCAGCAGCTTGACTAAGAAAGCTAACTATGGCTACACCTTC. Amino acids: CASSLTKKANYGYTF.

The V and J genes are TRBV28 and TRBJ2-5; no clear D. Trimming removed 10 bases from V and 5 bases from J, with 17 bases in between. CDR3 length: 13 amino acids. The germline CDR1 and CDR2 sequences are MDHEN and SYDVKM. CDR3 residues: CATMRAGWETQYF. The CDR3 region has the DNA TGTGCCACCATGCGTGCAGGCTGGGAGACCCAGTACTTC.

The chain is built from TRBV9 and TRBJ2-3, with D tentatively TRBD2 (7 bases). V lost 7 bases to trimming and J lost 0 bases, with 15 bases between them. Per germline, CDR1 SGDLS and CDR2 YYNGEE. The length of the CDR3 is 15 residues. The CDR3 bases are TGTGCCAGCGGTGCGGGGGACACAAGCACAGATACGCAGTATTTT. Amino acids: CASGAGDTSTDTQYF.

The CDR3 spells CASTRDSFGYTF. The CDR3 nucleotides are TGTGCCAGCACCAGGGATTCATTTGGCTACACCTTC. This chain connects TRBV28 to TRBJ1-2, with D perhaps TRBD1 (5 bases). There are 12 residues in the CDR3. V was pared by 7 bases and J by 7 bases, with 13 bases between. CDR1 is MDHEN, CDR2 SYDVKM, per germline.

The V and J genes are TRBV6-5 and TRBJ2-3; TRBD1 is a possible D gene (6 bases). The CDR3 loop spans 15 amino acids. Germline CDR1 and CDR2: MNHEY and SVGAGI. Trimming stripped 11 bases from V and 0 bases from J, with 18 bases between. In nucleotides, the CDR3 is TGTGCCTCATCAGTGGGGGCAACTAGCACAGATACGCAGTATTTT. Its protein product is CASSVGATSTDTQYF.

The rearrangement links TRBV11-2 to TRBJ2-1, with a tentative D call TRBD1 (5 bases). In germline, CDR1 is SGHAT, CDR2 FQNNGV. The CDR3 totals 14 residues. V lost 2 bases, J lost 3 bases, and 8 bases lay in between. CDR3 residues: CASSLWGDYNEQFF. CDR3 nucleotide sequence: TGTGCCAGCAGCTTATGGGGCGACTACAATGAGCAGTTCTTC.

This clone came up once. The chain combines TRBV7-6 with TRBJ2-1, with D tentatively TRBD2 (6 bases). The CDR3 consists of 13 residues. The germline V gene encodes CDR1 SGHVS and CDR2 FNYEAQ. With 5 bases removed from V and 5 bases from J, the gap between germline ends came to 10 bases. Here the CDR3 DNA reads TGTGCCAGCAGCGTCGGGACTCACAATGAGCAGTTCTTC. Its translation is CASSVGTHNEQFF.

CDR3 sequence reads: CASCRADNSYEQYF. The CDR3 DNA reads TGTGCCAGTTGCCGAGCGGATAACTCCTACGAGCAGTACTTC. The V and J genes are TRBV6-5 and TRBJ2-7, with D perhaps TRBD2 (5 bases). Deletions cut 9 bases from V and 0 bases from J, with 15 bases between. The CDR3 is 14 amino acids. Germline values: CDR1 MNHEY, CDR2 SVGAGI.

J is TRBJ1-1 and V is TRBV5-4; TRBD1 agrees at 10 bases. Germline CDR1 reads SGHNT; CDR2 reads YYREEE (reference sequence). This CDR3 has 14 residues. With 4 bases clipped from V and 6 bases from J, the junction kept 6 bases outside the gene matches. The CDR3 bases are TGTGCCAGCAGCCGACAGGGGGCGACCCCTGAAGCTTTCTTT. Encoded protein: CASSRQGATPEAFF. The whole variable domain, filled in from reference TRBV5-4 and TRBJ1-1, reads ETGVTQSPTHLIKTRGQQVTLRCSSQSGHNTVSWYQQALGQGPQFIFQYYREEENGRGNFPPRFSGLQFPNYSSELNVNALELDDSALYLCASSRQGATPEAFFGQGTRLTVV.

The J gene is TRBJ1-1, the V gene TRBV9; D may be TRBD1 (5 bases). Germline lookup yields CDR1 SGDLS and CDR2 YYNGEE. Trimming cost V 2 bases and J 0 bases, with 17 bases left between them. The CDR3 contains 17 residues. CDR3 loop: CASSVFGAFEVNTEAFF. CDR3 bases: TGTGCCAGCAGCGTCTTTGGGGCCTTTGAGGTGAACACTGAAGCTTTCTTT.